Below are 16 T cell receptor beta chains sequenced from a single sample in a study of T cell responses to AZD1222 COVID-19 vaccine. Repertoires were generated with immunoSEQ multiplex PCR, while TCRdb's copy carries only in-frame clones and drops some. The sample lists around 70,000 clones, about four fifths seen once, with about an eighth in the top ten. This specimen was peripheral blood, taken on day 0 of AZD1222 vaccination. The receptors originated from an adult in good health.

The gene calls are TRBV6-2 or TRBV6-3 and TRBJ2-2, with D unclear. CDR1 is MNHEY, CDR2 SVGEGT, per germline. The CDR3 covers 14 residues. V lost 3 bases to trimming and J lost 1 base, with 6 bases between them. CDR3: CASSYRGNTGELFF. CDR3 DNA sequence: TGTGCCAGCAGTTATCGTGGGAACACCGGGGAGCTGTTTTTT.

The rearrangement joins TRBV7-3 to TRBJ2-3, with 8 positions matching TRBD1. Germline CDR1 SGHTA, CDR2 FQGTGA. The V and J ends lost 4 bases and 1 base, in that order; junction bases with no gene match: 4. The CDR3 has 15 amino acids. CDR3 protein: CASSSLGQGTDTQYF. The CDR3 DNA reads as TGTGCCAGCAGCTCCCTGGGACAGGGCACAGATACGCAGTATTTT.

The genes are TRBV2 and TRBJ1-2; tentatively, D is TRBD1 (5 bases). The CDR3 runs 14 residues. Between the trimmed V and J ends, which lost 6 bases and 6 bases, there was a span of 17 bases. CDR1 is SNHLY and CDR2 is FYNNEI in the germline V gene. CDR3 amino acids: CASSASRVLDGYTF. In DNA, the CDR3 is TGTGCCAGCAGCGCCTCCAGGGTTCTCGATGGCTACACCTTC. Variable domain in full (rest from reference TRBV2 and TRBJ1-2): EPEVTQTPSHQVTQMGQEVILRCVPISNHLYFYWYRQILGQKVEFLVSFYNNEISEKSEIFDDQFSVERPDGSNFTLKIRSTKLEDSAMYFCASSASRVLDGYTFGSGTRLTVV.

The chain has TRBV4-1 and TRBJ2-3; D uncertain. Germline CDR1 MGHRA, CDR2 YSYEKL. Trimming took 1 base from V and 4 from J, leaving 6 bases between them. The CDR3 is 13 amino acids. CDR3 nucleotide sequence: TGCGCCAGCAGCCAAGTTGAGTCAGATACGCAGTATTTT. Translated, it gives CASSQVESDTQYF.

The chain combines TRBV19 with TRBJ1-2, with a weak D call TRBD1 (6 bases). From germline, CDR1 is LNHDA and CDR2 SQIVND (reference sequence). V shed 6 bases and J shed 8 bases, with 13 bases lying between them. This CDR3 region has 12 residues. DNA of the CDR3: TGTGCCAGTAGCCCCCAGGGACAAGGCTACACCTTC. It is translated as CASSPQGQGYTF.

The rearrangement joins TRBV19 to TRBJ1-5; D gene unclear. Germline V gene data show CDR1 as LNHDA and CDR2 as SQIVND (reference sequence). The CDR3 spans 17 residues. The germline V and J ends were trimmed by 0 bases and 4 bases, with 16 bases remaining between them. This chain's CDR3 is CASSIDGPGLGNQPQHF. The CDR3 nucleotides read TGTGCCAGTAGTATAGACGGGCCGGGCTTGGGAAATCAGCCCCAGCATTTT.

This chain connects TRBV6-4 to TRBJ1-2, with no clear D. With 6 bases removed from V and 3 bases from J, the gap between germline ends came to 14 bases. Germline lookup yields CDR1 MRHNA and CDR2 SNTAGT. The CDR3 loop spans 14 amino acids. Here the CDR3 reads CASSPTGSYYGYTF. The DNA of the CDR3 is TGTGCCAGCAGCCCGACGGGCAGCTACTATGGCTACACCTTC.

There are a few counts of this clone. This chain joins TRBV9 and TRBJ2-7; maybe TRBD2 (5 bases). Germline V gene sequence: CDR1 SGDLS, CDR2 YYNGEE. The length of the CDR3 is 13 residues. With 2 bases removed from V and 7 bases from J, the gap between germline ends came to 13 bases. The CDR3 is CASSVQRSGEQYF. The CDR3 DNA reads TGTGCCAGCAGCGTTCAGAGGTCGGGGGAGCAGTACTTC. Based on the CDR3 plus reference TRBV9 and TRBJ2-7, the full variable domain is DSGVTQTPKHLITATGQRVTLRCSPRSGDLSVYWYQQSLDQGLQFLIQYYNGEERAKGNILERFSAQQFPDLHSELNLSSLELGDSALYFCASSVQRSGEQYFGPGTRLTVT.

As DNA, the CDR3 is TGTGCCAGCAGAAGGAGCGGGGGGGCCACTAATGAGCAGTTCTTC. Encoded protein: CASRRSGGATNEQFF. The chain recombines TRBV28 with TRBJ2-1, with 10 bases aligning to TRBD2. Germline V gives CDR1 MDHEN, CDR2 SYDVKM. The length of the CDR3 is 15 residues. With 6 bases clipped from V and 7 bases from J, the junction kept 9 bases outside the gene matches.

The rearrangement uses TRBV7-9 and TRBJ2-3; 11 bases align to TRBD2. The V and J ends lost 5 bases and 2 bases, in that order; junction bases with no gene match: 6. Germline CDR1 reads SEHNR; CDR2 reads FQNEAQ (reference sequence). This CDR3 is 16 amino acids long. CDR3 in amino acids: CASSISGGAHTDTQYF. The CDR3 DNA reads TGTGCCAGCAGCATTAGCGGGGGGGCACACACAGATACGCAGTATTTT.

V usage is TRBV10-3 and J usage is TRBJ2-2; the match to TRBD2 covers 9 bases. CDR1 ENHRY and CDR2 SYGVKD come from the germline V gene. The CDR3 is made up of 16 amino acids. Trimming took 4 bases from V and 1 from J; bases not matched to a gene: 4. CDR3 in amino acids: CAISVQLAGNTGELFF. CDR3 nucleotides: TGTGCCATCAGTGTACAACTAGCGGGGAACACCGGGGAGCTGTTTTTT.

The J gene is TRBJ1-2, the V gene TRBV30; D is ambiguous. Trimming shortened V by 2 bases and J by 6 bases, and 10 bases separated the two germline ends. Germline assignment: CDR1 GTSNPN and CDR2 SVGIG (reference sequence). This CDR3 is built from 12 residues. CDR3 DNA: TGTGCCTGGAGTCCTCACACAGATGGCTACACCTTC. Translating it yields CAWSPHTDGYTF.

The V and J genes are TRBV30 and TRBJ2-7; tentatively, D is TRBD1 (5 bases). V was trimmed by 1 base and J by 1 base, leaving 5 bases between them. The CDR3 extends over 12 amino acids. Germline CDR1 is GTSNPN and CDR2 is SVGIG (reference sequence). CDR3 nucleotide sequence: TGTGCCTGGAGTGGACAGTCCTACGAGCAGTACTTC. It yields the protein CAWSGQSYEQYF.

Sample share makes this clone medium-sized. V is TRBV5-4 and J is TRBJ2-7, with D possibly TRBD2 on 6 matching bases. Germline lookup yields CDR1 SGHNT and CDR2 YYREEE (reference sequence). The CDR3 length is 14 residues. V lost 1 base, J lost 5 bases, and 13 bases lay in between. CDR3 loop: CASSLFSGLNEQYF. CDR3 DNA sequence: TGTGCCAGCAGCTTGTTCAGCGGGTTGAACGAGCAGTACTTC.

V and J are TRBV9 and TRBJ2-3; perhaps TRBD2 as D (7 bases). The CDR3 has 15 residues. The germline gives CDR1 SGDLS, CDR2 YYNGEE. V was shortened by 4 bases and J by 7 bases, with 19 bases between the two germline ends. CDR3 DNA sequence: TGTGCCAGCAGCCCCCGGGTGGGGGGGGCATATACGCAGTATTTT. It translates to CASSPRVGGAYTQYF.

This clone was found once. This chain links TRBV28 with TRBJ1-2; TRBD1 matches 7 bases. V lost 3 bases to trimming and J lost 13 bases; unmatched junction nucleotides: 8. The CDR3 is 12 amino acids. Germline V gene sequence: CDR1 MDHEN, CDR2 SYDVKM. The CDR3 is CASSLVGGLLTF. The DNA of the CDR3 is TGTGCCAGCAGTTTGGTAGGGGGCCTTCTCACCTTC.